A single sample gave rise to the 14 T cell receptor beta chains below, sequenced in a study of technical replicates of blood from several donors (dated by TCRdb to 2015 to 2018). Library preparation used the immunoSEQ multiplex PCR assay. TCRdb carries this immuneACCESS record with in-frame sequences only. Its versions omit some clonotypes, under half of them owing to an unresolved V gene in the studies checked, with the rest unexplained. This sample is represented by 76,000 or so clones; about 91% of them were singletons. Of the sample, about 0.25% falls within the top ten clones. What was sequenced was T cells isolated from PBMCs. The origin of the receptors is a human donor in good health.

The chain uses TRBV28 and TRBJ1-1, with a tentative D call TRBD1 (6 bases). Trimming removed 6 bases at V and 1 base at J, with 15 bases between. The CDR3 runs to 15 residues. Germline CDR1 is MDHEN and CDR2 is SYDVKM. In nucleotides, the CDR3 is TGTGCCAGCAGCAACTGGGGGCAGGGGAACACTGAAGCTTTCTTT. As protein: CASSNWGQGNTEAFF. Combining the CDR3 with reference TRBV28 and TRBJ1-1 gives the whole variable domain DVKVTQSSRYLVKRTGEKVFLECVQDMDHENMFWYRQDPGLGLRLIYFSYDVKMKEKGDIPEGYSVSREKKERFSLILESASTNQTSMYLCASSNWGQGNTEAFFGQGTRLTVV.

This chain joins TRBV5-1 and TRBJ2-7; D uncertain. Trimming removed 4 bases at V and 3 bases at J, with 11 bases between. Germline CDR1 is SGHRS and CDR2 is YFSETQ. CDR3 length: 13 residues. CDR3 sequence: CASSALLNYEQYF. The CDR3 DNA follows: TGCGCCAGCAGCGCTCTACTGAACTACGAGCAGTACTTC.

This sequence joins TRBV27 and TRBJ2-1, with 7 bases matching TRBD1. Trimming at V came to 3 bases and at J to 5 bases, leaving 10 bases not matched to a gene. The CDR3 is 16 residues long. Germline loops: CDR1 MNHEY, CDR2 SMNVEV (reference sequence). CDR3 residues: CASSFAGRDSNNEQFF. The CDR3 nucleotides read TGTGCCAGCAGTTTTGCTGGCCGGGACAGTAACAATGAGCAGTTCTTC.

The V and J genes are TRBV7-9 and TRBJ2-1; the D is unclear. The CDR3 totals 16 residues. Germline V gene lookup returns CDR1 SEHNR and CDR2 FQNEAQ (reference sequence). Trimming cost V 5 bases and J 0 bases, with 14 bases left between them. The CDR3 here is CASSPPDSYSYNEQFF. The CDR3 bases are TGTGCCAGCAGCCCGCCCGACTCCTACTCCTACAATGAGCAGTTCTTC.

The V and J genes are TRBV4-1 and TRBJ2-1; tentative D call: TRBD2 (6 bases). The V and J ends lost 4 bases and 6 bases respectively, with 7 bases between them. CDR3 length: 12 residues. Germline V gene data show CDR1 as MGHRA and CDR2 as YSYEKL. CDR3 coding DNA: TGCGCCAGCAGCCGGGGACTCAATGAGCAGTTCTTC. Its translation is CASSRGLNEQFF.

The V call is TRBV14, the J call TRBJ2-3; a possible D gene is TRBD1 (6 bases). Looked up from germline, CDR1 is SGHDN and CDR2 is FVKESK. The V end lost 1 base, the J end lost 4 bases, and 15 bases lay between the germline ends. The CDR3 runs to 16 residues. CDR3 sequence reads: CASSQVAGEVPDTQYF. CDR3 coding DNA: TGTGCCAGCAGCCAAGTCGCAGGGGAAGTTCCAGATACGCAGTATTTT.

The chain is built from TRBV6-5 and TRBJ2-2, with 10 bases fitting TRBD2. Looked up from germline, CDR1 is MNHEY and CDR2 is SVGAGI. The CDR3 consists of 14 residues. V dropped 4 bases and J dropped 7; count of bases not matched to a gene: 3. The CDR3 DNA reads TGTGCCAGCAGTTTACGACTAGCGGGCGGGGAGCTGTTTTTT. It is translated as CASSLRLAGGELFF.

V and J are TRBV19 and TRBJ2-7, with D possibly TRBD1 on 6 matching bases. The CDR3 length is 12 residues. The germline V and J ends were trimmed by 5 bases and 10 bases, with 15 bases remaining between them. The germline gives CDR1 LNHDA, CDR2 SQIVND (reference sequence). The CDR3 loop is CASSVTGRRQYF. Here the CDR3 DNA reads TGTGCCAGTAGTGTTACAGGGAGACGTCAGTACTTC.

The J gene is TRBJ2-2, the V gene TRBV7-3; TRBD2 matches 10 bases. Germline values: CDR1 SGHTA, CDR2 FQGTGA. This CDR3 spans 18 amino acids. The J segment lost 4 bases and the V segment lost 1 base, leaving 9 bases of the junction unmatched. The CDR3 loop is CASSLRAAGGLFTGELFF. The CDR3 DNA sequence: TGTGCCAGCAGCTTAAGGGCAGCGGGGGGGCTGTTCACCGGGGAGCTGTTTTTT.

This sequence joins TRBV7-8 and TRBJ2-7, with 11 bases fitting TRBD2. This CDR3 spans 16 amino acids. The germline gives CDR1 SGHVS, CDR2 FQNEAQ. The V and J ends lost 5 bases and 3 bases, in that order; junction bases with no gene match: 9. The CDR3 sequence is CASSLGRLAGNYEQYF. The DNA for the CDR3 is TGTGCCAGCAGCCTCGGTAGACTAGCGGGGAACTACGAGCAGTACTTC.

The J gene is TRBJ1-2, the V gene TRBV7-9; D is unresolved. In germline, CDR1 is SEHNR, CDR2 FQNEAQ (reference sequence). Trimming stripped 4 bases from V and 7 bases from J, with 13 bases between. The CDR3 is 13 amino acids. CDR3 nucleotides: TGTGCCAGCAGCTCCTCAGGTTTACGTGGCTACACCTTC. Translation: CASSSSGLRGYTF.

This sequence joins TRBV14 and TRBJ1-2; TRBD1 aligns across 8 bases. Germline CDR1 reads SGHDN; CDR2 reads FVKESK. V lost 4 bases and J lost 7; bases outside the gene matches: 5. The CDR3 contains 13 residues. The CDR3 sequence is CASSPRQGSGYTF. The CDR3 DNA reads TGTGCCAGCAGCCCTAGACAGGGGTCTGGCTACACCTTC.

V and J are TRBV18 and TRBJ2-7; 8 bases fit TRBD2. J gave up 4 bases and V 3 bases, and 8 bases lay outside the gene matches. This CDR3 has 15 amino acids. Germline V gene lookup returns CDR1 KGHSH and CDR2 LQKENI. This CDR3 is CASSPTLAAVYEQYF. The CDR3 DNA is TGTGCCAGCTCACCCACACTAGCGGCCGTATACGAGCAGTACTTC. The full variable domain, completed using reference TRBV18 and TRBJ2-7, is NAGVMQNPRHLVRRRGQEARLRCSPMKGHSHVYWYRQLPEEGLKFMVYLQKENIIDESGMPKERFSAEFPKEGPSILRIQQVVRGDSAAYFCASSPTLAAVYEQYFGPGTRLTVT.

This clone was seen just once. The chain has TRBV4-2 and TRBJ2-1; perhaps TRBD2 as D (6 bases). This CDR3 has 15 amino acids. Germline CDR1 and CDR2: LGHNA and YNFKEQ. Trimming shortened V by 1 base and J by 5 bases, and 12 bases separated the two germline ends. CDR3 in DNA: TGTGCCAGCAGCCAAGTCGCGGGATCCAACAATGAGCAGTTCTTC. Its protein product is CASSQVAGSNNEQFF.